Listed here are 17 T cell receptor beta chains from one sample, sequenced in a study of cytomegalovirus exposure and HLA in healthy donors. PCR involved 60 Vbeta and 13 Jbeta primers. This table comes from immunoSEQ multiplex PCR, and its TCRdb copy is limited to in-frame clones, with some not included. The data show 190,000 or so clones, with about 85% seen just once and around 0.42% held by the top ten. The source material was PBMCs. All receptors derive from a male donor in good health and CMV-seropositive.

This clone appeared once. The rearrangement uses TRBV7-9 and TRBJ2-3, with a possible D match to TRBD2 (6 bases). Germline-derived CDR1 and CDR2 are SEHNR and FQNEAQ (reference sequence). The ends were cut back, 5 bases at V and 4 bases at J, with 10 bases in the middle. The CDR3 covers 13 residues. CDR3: CASSKGGPDTQYF. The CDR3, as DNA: TGTGCCAGCAGCAAAGGAGGGCCAGATACGCAGTATTTT.

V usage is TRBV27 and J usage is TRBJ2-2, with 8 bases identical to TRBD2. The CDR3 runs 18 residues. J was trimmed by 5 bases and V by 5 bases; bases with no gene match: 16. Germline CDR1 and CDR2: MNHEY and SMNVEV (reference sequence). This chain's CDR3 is CASSGQTSVIFGTGELFF. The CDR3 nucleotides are TGTGCCAGCAGTGGCCAGACTAGCGTCATTTTTGGGACCGGGGAGCTGTTTTTT.

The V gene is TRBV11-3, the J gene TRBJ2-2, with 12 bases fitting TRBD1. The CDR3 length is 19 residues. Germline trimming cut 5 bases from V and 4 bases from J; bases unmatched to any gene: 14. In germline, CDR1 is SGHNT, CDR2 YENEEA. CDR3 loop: CASSPEGQGAAGFTGELFF. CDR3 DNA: TGTGCCAGCAGCCCGGAGGGACAGGGGGCAGCAGGATTCACCGGGGAGCTGTTTTTT.

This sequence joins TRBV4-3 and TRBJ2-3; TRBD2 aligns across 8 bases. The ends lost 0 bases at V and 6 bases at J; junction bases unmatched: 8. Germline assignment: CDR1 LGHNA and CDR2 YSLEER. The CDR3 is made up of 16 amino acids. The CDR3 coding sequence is TGCGCCAGCAGCCAAGAAGGGACCGGGAGGGAGGATACGCAGTATTTT. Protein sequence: CASSQEGTGREDTQYF.

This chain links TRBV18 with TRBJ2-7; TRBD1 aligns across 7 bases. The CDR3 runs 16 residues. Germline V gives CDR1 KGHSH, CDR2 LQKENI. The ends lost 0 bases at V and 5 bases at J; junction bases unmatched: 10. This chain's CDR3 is CASSPPLGGGLDEQYF. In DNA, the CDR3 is TGTGCCAGCTCACCACCTTTAGGGGGCGGATTAGACGAGCAGTACTTC.

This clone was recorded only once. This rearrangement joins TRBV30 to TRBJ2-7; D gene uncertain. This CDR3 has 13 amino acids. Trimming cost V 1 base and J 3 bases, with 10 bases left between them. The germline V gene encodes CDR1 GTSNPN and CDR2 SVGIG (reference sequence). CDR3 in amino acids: CAWSGLNNYEQYF. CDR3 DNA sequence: TGTGCCTGGAGTGGGTTGAACAACTACGAGCAGTACTTC.

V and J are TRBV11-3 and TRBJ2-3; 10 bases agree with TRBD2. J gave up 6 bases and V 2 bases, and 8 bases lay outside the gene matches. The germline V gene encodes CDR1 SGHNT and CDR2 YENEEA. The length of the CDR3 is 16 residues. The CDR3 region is CASSLSGLAGVDTQYF. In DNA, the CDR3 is TGTGCCAGCAGCTTAAGCGGGCTAGCGGGAGTGGATACGCAGTATTTT.

The CDR3 sequence is CASSKAGETQYF. The CDR3, as DNA: TGTGCCAGTAGTAAGGCAGGAGAGACCCAGTACTTC. The rearrangement uses TRBV19 and TRBJ2-5, with D unresolved. Trimming stripped 4 bases from V and 4 bases from J, with 7 bases between. Germline V lookup: CDR1 LNHDA, CDR2 SQIVND (reference sequence). The CDR3 contains 12 residues.

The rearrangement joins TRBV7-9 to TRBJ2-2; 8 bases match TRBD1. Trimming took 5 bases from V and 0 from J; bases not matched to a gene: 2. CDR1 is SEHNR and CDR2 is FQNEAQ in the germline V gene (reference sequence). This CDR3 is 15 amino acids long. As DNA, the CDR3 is TGTGCCAGCAGCACGGACAGGGCGAACACCGGGGAGCTGTTTTTT. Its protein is CASSTDRANTGELFF.

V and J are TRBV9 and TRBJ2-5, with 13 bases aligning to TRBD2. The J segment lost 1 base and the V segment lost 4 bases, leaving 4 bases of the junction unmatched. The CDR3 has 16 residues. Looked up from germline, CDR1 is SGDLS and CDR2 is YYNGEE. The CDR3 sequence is CASSFGTSGVQETQYF. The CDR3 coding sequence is TGTGCCAGCAGCTTCGGGACTAGCGGGGTCCAAGAGACCCAGTACTTC.

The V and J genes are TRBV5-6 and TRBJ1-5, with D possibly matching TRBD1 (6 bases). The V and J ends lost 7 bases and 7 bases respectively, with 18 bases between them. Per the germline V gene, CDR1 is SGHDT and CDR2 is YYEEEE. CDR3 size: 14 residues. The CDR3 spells CASERQAGRQPQHF. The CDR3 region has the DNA TGTGCCAGCGAGAGACAGGCTGGAAGACAGCCCCAGCATTTT.

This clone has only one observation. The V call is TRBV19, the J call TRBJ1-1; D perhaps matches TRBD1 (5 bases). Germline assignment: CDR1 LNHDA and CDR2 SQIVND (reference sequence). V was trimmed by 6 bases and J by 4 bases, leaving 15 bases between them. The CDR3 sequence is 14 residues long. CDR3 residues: CASSTLGGSTEAFF. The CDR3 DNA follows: TGTGCCAGTAGCACCTTGGGGGGGAGCACTGAAGCTTTCTTT. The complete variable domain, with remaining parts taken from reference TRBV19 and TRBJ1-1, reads DGGITQSPKYLFRKEGQNVTLSCEQNLNHDAMYWYRQDPGQGLRLIYYSQIVNDFQKGDIAEGYSVSREKKESFPLTVTSAQKNPTAFYLCASSTLGGSTEAFFGQGTRLTVV.

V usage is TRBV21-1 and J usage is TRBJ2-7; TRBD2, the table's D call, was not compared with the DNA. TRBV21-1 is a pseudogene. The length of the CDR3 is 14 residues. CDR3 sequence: CASSSLAESYEQYF. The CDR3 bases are TGTGCCAGCAGCAGCCTAGCGGAAAGCTACGAGCAGTACTTC.

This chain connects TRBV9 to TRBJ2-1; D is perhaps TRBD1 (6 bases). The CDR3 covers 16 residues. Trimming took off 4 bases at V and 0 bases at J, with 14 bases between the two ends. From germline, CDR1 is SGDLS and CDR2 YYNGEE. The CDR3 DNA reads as TGTGCCAGCAGCAAGACAGGTGGGAGCTCCTACAATGAGCAGTTCTTC. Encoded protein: CASSKTGGSSYNEQFF.

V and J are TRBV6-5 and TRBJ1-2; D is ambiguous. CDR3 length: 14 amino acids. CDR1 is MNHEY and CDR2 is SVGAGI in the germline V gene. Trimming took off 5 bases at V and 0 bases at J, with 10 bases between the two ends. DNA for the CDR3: TGTGCCAGCAGTCAGTCCGGGTCTAACTATGGCTACACCTTC. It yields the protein CASSQSGSNYGYTF.

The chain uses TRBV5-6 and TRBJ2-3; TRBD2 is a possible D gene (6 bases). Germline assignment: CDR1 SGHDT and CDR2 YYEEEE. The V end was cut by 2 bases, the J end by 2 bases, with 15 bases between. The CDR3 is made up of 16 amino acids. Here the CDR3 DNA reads TGTGCCAGCAGCTTAAAAGGGCGGGGCCCCACAGATACGCAGTATTTT. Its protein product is CASSLKGRGPTDTQYF.

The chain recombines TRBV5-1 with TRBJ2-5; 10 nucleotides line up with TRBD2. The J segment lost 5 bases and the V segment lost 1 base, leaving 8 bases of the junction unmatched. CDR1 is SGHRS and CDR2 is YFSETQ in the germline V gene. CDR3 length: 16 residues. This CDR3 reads CASSLLASGGTETQYF. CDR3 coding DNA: TGCGCCAGCAGCTTGTTGGCTAGCGGGGGCACGGAGACCCAGTACTTC.